Listed below are T cell receptor beta chains from one sample, sequenced in a study of tumor and adjacent non-tumor tissue in lung cancer. TCRdb reprocessed the multiplex PCR reads with MiXCR, giving one entry per CDR3 protein. The data hold about 140,000 distinct CDR3 sequences, with approximately 72% observed a single time. The sample taken for sequencing was lung tumor tissue. The receptors come from a man aged 60-69 years with small cell lung cancer. CDR3s include the opening cysteine and the closing phenylalanine or tryptophan. A D gene is named only where the DNA matches it firmly. Only part of the rows carry a size: once, few, many, or a class if the clone is expanded.

v_gene	abundance	d_gene	j_gene	CDR3aa	CDR3nt
TRBV2	.	.	TRBJ1-5	CASSVALHQPQHF	TGTGCCAGCAGCGTTGCCCTCCATCAGCCCCAGCATTTT
TRBV11-3	.	TRBD2	TRBJ2-7	CAGSLGTSTSYEQYF	TGTGCTGGCAGCTTAGGGACTAGCACGAGCTACGAGCAGTACTTC
TRBV15	.	.	TRBJ2-5	CATSRDPKETQYF	TGTGCCACCAGCAGAGACCCAAAAGAGACCCAGTACTTC
TRBV11-2	many	.	TRBJ1-6	CASSLDTHGASPLHF	TGTGCCAGCAGCTTAGATACCCATGGGGCCTCACCCCTCCACTTT
TRBV29-1	few	.	TRBJ1-1	CSVGSRNEAFF	TGTAGCGTGGGGTCGAGGAATGAAGCTTTCTTT
TRBV20-1	.	.	TRBJ2-3	CIAGVAAASTDTRYF	TGCATTGCCGGCGTGGCTGCTGCTAGCACAGATACGCGGTATTTT
TRBV10-3	.	.	TRBJ2-1	CAISDRGDNEQLF	TGTGCCATCAGTGATAGGGGGGATAATGAGCAGCTCTTC
TRBV4-2	.	TRBD2	TRBJ2-1	CASSSVTSGNNEQFF	TGTGCCAGCAGCTCCGTGACTAGCGGAAACAATGAGCAGTTCTTC
TRBV12-1	.	.	TRBJ2-7	CASSFKGDYVQYF	TGTGCCAGCAGCTTTAAGGGAGACTACGTGCAGTACTTC
TRBV11-2	.	.	TRBJ1-5	CTSSLDRGQPQHF	TGTACCAGCAGTTTAGATAGGGGCCAGCCCCAGCATTTT
TRBV20-1	.	TRBD2	TRBJ2-3	CSAREPLAGGDTQYF	TGCAGTGCTAGAGAGCCCCTAGCGGGAGGGGATACGCAGTATTTT
TRBV7-2	.	.	TRBJ2-1	CASSFGPNEQFF	TGTGCCAGCAGCTTCGGCCCGAATGAGCAGTTCTTC
TRBV11-3	.	TRBD2	TRBJ2-1	CASSPRTSGNTSYNEQFF	TGTGCCAGCAGCCCCCGGACTAGCGGGAATACATCCTACAATGAGCAGTTCTTC
TRBV11-2	.	.	TRBJ2-1	CASSVVLNNEHFF	TGTGCCAGCAGCGTCGTGCTCAACAATGAGCACTTCTTT
TRBV11-2	.	TRBD1	TRBJ1-1	CANSRGQGARTGAFF	TGTGCCAACAGCCGAGGACAGGGGGCCCGAACTGGAGCTTTCTTT
TRBV11-3	.	TRBD1	TRBJ2-5	CASSSRTGGVETQYF	TGTGCCAGCAGCTCGCGTACAGGGGGTGTAGAGACCCAGTACTTC
TRBV5-1	.	.	TRBJ2-2	CASTPHQQKTTGELFF	TGCGCCAGCACCCCTCACCAGCAGAAAACCACCGGGGAGCTGTTTTTT
TRBV20-1	many	.	TRBJ2-1	CSAGVEQFF	TGCAGTGCAGGGGTAGAGCAGTTCTTC
TRBV20-1	.	.	TRBJ1-4	CSARGRQPTNEKLFF	TGCAGTGCTAGAGGCCGACAGCCAACTAATGAAAAACTGTTTTTT
TRBV11-3	.	TRBD2	TRBJ2-1	CASSPGLAEAGSYNEQFF	TGTGCCAGCAGCCCGGGACTAGCGGAGGCGGGCTCCTATAATGAGCAGTTCTTC
TRBV6-1	.	.	TRBJ2-3	CVSSELGAGTQYF	TGTGTCAGCAGTGAATTGGGGGCCGGTACACAGTATTTT
TRBV12-3/TRBV12-4	.	TRBD2	TRBJ2-3	CASSRTRTTYTQYF	TGTGCTAGCAGTCGGACTAGGACGACATATACGCAGTATTTT
TRBV5-1	.	.	TRBJ1-1	CASSPVGYSGTEAFF	TGCGCCAGCAGCCCGGTCGGGTATTCAGGGACTGAAGCTTTCTTT
TRBV11-2	.	TRBD2	TRBJ2-7	CVSSFGFGSGAPYEQYF	TGTGTCAGCAGCTTCGGATTTGGTAGCGGGGCCCCCTACGAGCAGTACTTC
TRBV6-1	few	.	TRBJ2-3	CASRYDREKTDTQYF	TGTGCCAGCAGATACGACCGGGAGAAGACAGATACGCAGTATTTT
TRBV6-5	few	.	TRBJ1-1	CASSYLANTEAFF	TGTGCCAGCAGTTATCTCGCGAACACTGAAGCTTTCTTT
TRBV13	once	.	TRBJ1-2	CVSSLGYYGSTF	TGTGTCAGCAGCTTAGGGTACTATGGCAGCACCTTC
TRBV6-5	.	TRBD2	TRBJ2-7	CASSYSRTSDKYEKYF	TGTGCCAGCAGTTACTCGAGGACTAGCGACAAGTACGAGAAGTACTTC
TRBV12-3/TRBV12-4	.	.	TRBJ1-2	CSSSQGHATYGYTF	TGTTCCAGCAGCCAGGGACATGCAACCTATGGCTACACCTTC
TRBV11-2	.	TRBD2	TRBJ2-3	CASSLDLTGGTQYF	TGTGCCAGCAGCTTGGATCTAACGGGAGGTACGCAGTATTTT
TRBV12-3/TRBV12-4	.	TRBD2	TRBJ2-5	CANSSGTNVLYQETQYF	TGTGCCAACAGTTCCGGGACTAACGTCTTGTACCAAGAGACCCAGTACTTC
TRBV24-1	.	TRBD1	TRBJ1-5	CATSVPDREREYSNQPQHF	TGTGCCACCAGTGTCCCCGACAGGGAGAGGGAGTATAGCAATCAGCCCCAGCATTTT
TRBV20-1	many	TRBD1	TRBJ2-7	CSATKRDRGRYEQYF	TGCAGTGCAACGAAGCGGGACAGGGGGCGATACGAGCAGTACTTC
TRBV24-1	.	.	TRBJ2-3	CATSDQHRGTDTQYF	TGTGCCACCAGTGACCAACACCGAGGTACAGATACGCAGTATTTT
TRBV28	few	TRBD2	TRBJ2-7	CASSLAAGGREQYF	TGTGCCAGCAGTTTAGCAGCGGGAGGGAGGGAGCAGTACTTC
TRBV7-9	.	.	TRBJ2-5	CASSFAETQYF	TGTGCCAGCAGCTTTGCGGAGACCCAGTACTTC
TRBV29-1	.	TRBD1	TRBJ2-7	CSVRTGLDEQHF	TGCAGCGTTAGGACAGGCCTCGACGAGCAGCACTTC
TRBV18	.	.	TRBJ1-5	CASSRGGSNQPQHF	TGTGCCAGCTCAAGGGGAGGGAGCAATCAACCCCAGCATTTT
TRBV14	.	.	TRBJ2-1	CTSNQDRGTQNEQFF	TGTACCAGCAACCAAGATCGTGGGACTCAAAATGAGCAGTTCTTC
TRBV6-1	.	.	TRBJ1-5	CASSEQGDQPQNF	TGTGCCAGCAGTGAGCAAGGGGATCAGCCCCAGAATTTT
TRBV20-1	.	.	TRBJ2-5	CSARVALLAHQETQYF	TGCAGTGCTAGAGTTGCCCTCTTAGCGCACCAAGAGACCCAGTACTTC
TRBV5-4	.	TRBD2	TRBJ2-1	CAYGHREVNEQFF	TGTGCCTACGGCCACCGGGAGGTCAATGAACAGTTCTTC
TRBV11-2	.	TRBD2	TRBJ2-2	CASSPGLAGARNTGELFF	TGTGCCAGCAGCCCCGGACTAGCGGGAGCGAGGAACACGGGGGAGCTGTTTTTT
TRBV20-1	many	.	TRBJ1-1	CSARYRDIQAFF	TGCAGTGCTAGATACCGGGACATCCAAGCTTTCTTT
TRBV5-5	many	.	TRBJ1-5	CASSLVPGPQHF	TGTGCCAGCAGCTTGGTACCAGGGCCCCAGCATTTT
TRBV5-1	few	TRBD2	TRBJ2-3	CASSLAGTSAADTQYF	TGCGCCAGCAGCCTAGCCGGGACTAGTGCGGCGGATACGCAGTATTTT
TRBV2	.	.	TRBJ1-5	CASTNGRGQPQHF	TGTGCCAGCACCAACGGGCGGGGACAGCCCCAGCATTTT
TRBV24-1	many	.	TRBJ2-5	CATSHGETQYF	TGTGCCACCAGTCATGGGGAAACCCAGTACTTC
TRBV6-5	many	TRBD1	TRBJ1-1	CASSYSPKGAGTEAFF	TGTGCCAGCAGTTATTCCCCTAAGGGGGCAGGCACTGAAGCTTTCTTT
TRBV11-2	.	.	TRBJ2-3	CASNLAPASPDTQYF	TGTGCCAGTAACCTGGCGCCAGCAAGCCCAGATACGCAGTATTTT
TRBV6-5	.	.	TRBJ1-6	CACSYGVGGLNSPLHF	TGTGCATGCAGTTACGGTGTTGGGGGACTTAACTCACCCCTCCACTTT
TRBV11-1	.	.	TRBJ2-3	CASSLLTGFADTQYF	TGTGCCAGCAGCTTATTAACAGGGTTTGCAGATACGCAGTATTTT
TRBV28	.	TRBD2	TRBJ2-3	CANRVGSGGPSTQYF	TGTGCCAATAGGGTGGGATCGGGAGGGCCGAGTACGCAGTATTTT
TRBV29-1	many	TRBD1	TRBJ2-3	CSVGQEDTQYF	TGCAGCGTGGGACAGGAGGATACGCAGTATTTT
TRBV6-1	.	.	TRBJ2-3	CASSEGDVSTDTQYF	TGTGCCAGCAGTGAAGGGGATGTGAGCACAGATACGCAGTATTTT
TRBV5-4	.	.	TRBJ2-2	CASSFDSTGELFF	TGTGCCAGCAGCTTCGATTCCACCGGGGAGCTGTTTTTT
TRBV11-3	many	.	TRBJ1-1	CASSFAPGYTEAFF	TGTGCCAGCAGCTTCGCTCCGGGGTACACTGAAGCTTTCTTT
TRBV29-1	.	.	TRBJ1-1	CSVGGHRGTEAFF	TGCAGCGTGGGGGGACATAGGGGAACTGAAGCTTTCTTT
TRBV20-1	.	.	TRBJ2-5	CSAQQGRGETQYF	TGCAGCGCTCAACAGGGCAGGGGCGAGACCCAGTACTTC
TRBV6-1	.	TRBD2	TRBJ2-2	CASSRLAGGTTRELFF	TGTGCTAGCAGCCGACTAGCGGGAGGAACCACGCGGGAGCTGTTTTTT